This TCR beta chain was sequenced in a study of blood T cell repertoires in COVID-19. Study background: The United States, Italy and Spain supplied acute and convalescent COVID-19 samples. T cells, B-cell-depleted T cells, or PBMCs supplied cDNA or gDNA.

In the original analysis: Reference gene primers were amplified, and this amplification served to estimate nucleated cell counts. The method was immunoSEQ multiplex PCR; TCRdb's version includes in-frame clones alone and lacks a portion of them. The DNA was the basis for D and trimming; V, J and clone size are from that table. The table lists fewer than 200,000 clones, approximately 85% of them singletons. CDR3 length: 16 residues. Germline CDR1 reads MNHNY; CDR2 reads SVGAGI (reference sequence). V gave up 6 bases and J gave up 0 bases, with 14 bases separating them. This sequence originates from a woman aged 55-70 years with acute or convalescent COVID-19. The sequenced sample was peripheral blood. V and J are TRBV6-6 and TRBJ1-4; D not certain. CDR3 DNA: TGTGCCAGCAGCACACGCTCCTCGACAACTAATGAAAAACTGTTTTTT. Amino acids: CASSTRSSTTNEKLFF.